A single T cell receptor (beta chain) is shown here with its context. This record comes from a study of monozygotic twins with inflammatory bowel disease. From the 5' RACE reads, TCRdb lists one entry per CDR3 protein and no DNA. The table lists around 210,000 distinct CDR3 sequences, with around 7.6% in the top ten. Total RNA was isolated from whole blood without T cell sorting. This CDR3 comprises 14 residues. Germline V gene lookup returns CDR1 LNHDA and CDR2 SQIVND (reference sequence). The V and J genes are TRBV19 and TRBJ1-1; TCRdb picks TRBD1, but there is no DNA to check that call. Material: blood. The receptor was derived from a human donor with ulcerative colitis or Crohn's disease, or a healthy co-twin of an affected twin (not recorded which). This CDR3 reads CASSQQWGGLEAFF. The whole variable domain, remainder taken from reference TRBV19 and TRBJ1-1, is DGGITQSPKYLFRKEGQNVTLSCEQNLNHDAMYWYRQDPGQGLRLIYYSQIVNDFQKGDIAEGYSVSREKKESFPLTVTSAQKNPTAFYLCASSQQWGGLEAFFGQGTRLTVV.